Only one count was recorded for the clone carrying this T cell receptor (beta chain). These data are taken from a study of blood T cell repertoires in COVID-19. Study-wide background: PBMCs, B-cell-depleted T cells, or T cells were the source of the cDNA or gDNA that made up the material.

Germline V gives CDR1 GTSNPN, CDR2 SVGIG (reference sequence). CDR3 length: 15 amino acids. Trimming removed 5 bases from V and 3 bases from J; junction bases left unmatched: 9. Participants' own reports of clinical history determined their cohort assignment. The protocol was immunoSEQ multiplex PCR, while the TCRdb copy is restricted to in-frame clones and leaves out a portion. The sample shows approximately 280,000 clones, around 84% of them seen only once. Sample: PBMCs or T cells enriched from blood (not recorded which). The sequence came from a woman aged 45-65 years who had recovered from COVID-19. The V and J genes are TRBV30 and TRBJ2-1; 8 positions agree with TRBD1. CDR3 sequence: CAWGKGQGGYNEQFF. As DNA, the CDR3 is TGTGCCTGGGGAAAAGGACAGGGAGGCTACAATGAGCAGTTCTTC. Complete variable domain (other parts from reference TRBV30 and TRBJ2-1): SQTIHQWPATLVQPVGSPLSLECTVEGTSNPNLYWYRQAAGRGLQLLFYSVGIGQISSEVPQNLSASRPQDRQFILSSKKLLLSDSGFYLCAWGKGQGGYNEQFFGPGTRLTVL.